This is a list of T cell receptor beta chains from one sample in a study of long-term antiretroviral therapy in people with HIV. The data were produced by immunoSEQ multiplex PCR, yet TCRdb's version contains in-frame clones alone and is incomplete. The sample lists roughly 25,000 clones; about 80% were seen once. The sequences come from unsorted PBMCs, collected 0.7 years before starting antiretroviral therapy. These receptors were collected from a man aged 25-40 years with HIV. The CDR3 runs from the conserved cysteine through the conserved F or W. D genes are given only for firm matches. Rows give clone size only sometimes, using once, few, many, or a class for an expanded clone.

cdr3_aa,v_call,clone_size,cdr3_length,d_call,j_call
CASSKGQGLNTEAFF,TRBV6-5,NA,15,TRBD1,TRBJ1-1
CASSRGPHNEKLFF,TRBV19,few,14,NA,TRBJ1-4
CAWTGIYGYTF,TRBV30,NA,11,NA,TRBJ1-2
CASSVTGGAETQYF,TRBV9,once,14,TRBD1,TRBJ2-5
CASSLGTANTGELFF,TRBV27,NA,15,NA,TRBJ2-2
CASSSWTSGSSYNEQFF,TRBV7-9,NA,17,TRBD2,TRBJ2-1
CASSPLAYRNGEQFF,TRBV4-1,NA,15,NA,TRBJ2-1
CASSRRGLRSPLHF,TRBV5-6,NA,14,NA,TRBJ1-6
CASSVAGDAGGRETQYF,TRBV9,medium-sized,17,NA,TRBJ2-5
CASSLGRGGKNIQYF,TRBV19,once,15,NA,TRBJ2-4
CASSPEMSPNTGELFF,TRBV7-9,NA,16,NA,TRBJ2-2
CARSLDRCSYNSPLHF,TRBV5-3,NA,16,TRBD1,TRBJ1-6
CASSFERAGTQYF,TRBV11-2,once,13,NA,TRBJ2-5
CASSYPSGGTEETQYF,TRBV6-6,NA,16,TRBD2,TRBJ2-5
CASSFRGENYEQYF,TRBV11-2,NA,14,NA,TRBJ2-7
CASSYSAGNSGNTIYF,TRBV6-5,NA,16,NA,TRBJ1-3
CASKSGGETQYF,TRBV28,NA,12,NA,TRBJ2-5
CSVTLAGGPSYEQYF,TRBV29-1,NA,15,TRBD2,TRBJ2-7
CASSLRTDNSPLHF,TRBV28,NA,14,NA,TRBJ1-6
CASSFVTGRNTEAFF,TRBV5-1,NA,15,NA,TRBJ1-1
CASSSLRHYEQYF,TRBV7-2,NA,13,NA,TRBJ2-7
CASSLAGRLKGNEQFF,TRBV5-4,once,16,NA,TRBJ2-1
CASPVPNSYEQYF,TRBV21-1,NA,13,NA,TRBJ2-7
CATRTGGVRNYGYTF,TRBV5-4,NA,15,TRBD1,TRBJ1-2
CAWSAQGARANEKLFF,TRBV30,NA,16,TRBD1,TRBJ1-4
CASSLVGNEQFF,TRBV7-9,few,12,NA,TRBJ2-1
CASSLVSLARHSPLHF,TRBV5-5,NA,16,NA,TRBJ1-6
CASSQTGGAFSTDTQYF,TRBV4-3,NA,17,NA,TRBJ2-3
CSVYDREPTYEQYF,TRBV29-1,NA,14,TRBD1,TRBJ2-7
CASRKTASSYNSPLHF,TRBV11-2,NA,16,NA,TRBJ1-6
CASSVSTGGYEQYF,TRBV9,once,14,TRBD1,TRBJ2-7
CAWSVGRTSGGDTQYF,TRBV30,NA,16,TRBD2,TRBJ2-3
CASSSGTVLLSGETQYF,TRBV7-9,NA,17,NA,TRBJ2-5
CASSSNGQGEQYF,TRBV6-6,NA,13,NA,TRBJ2-7
CASSLDSTSGEQYF,TRBV5-5,few,14,NA,TRBJ2-7
CASSPVPSGNYGYTF,TRBV5-1,NA,15,NA,TRBJ1-2
CASSSTSGNTGELFF,TRBV6-4,NA,15,TRBD2,TRBJ2-2
CASRREGGGYTF,TRBV6-1,NA,12,NA,TRBJ1-2
CASGYRDRGPEQYF,TRBV6-1,NA,14,TRBD1,TRBJ2-7
CASSEVGVGTDTQYF,TRBV2,once,15,NA,TRBJ2-3
CASSIGQGRGEQFF,TRBV19,NA,14,NA,TRBJ2-1
CASSPPTSGGYEQYF,TRBV4-1,NA,15,TRBD2,TRBJ2-7
CASSRSGSGTGELFF,TRBV7-9,NA,15,TRBD2,TRBJ2-2
CASSGNGGEYQETQYF,TRBV9,NA,16,NA,TRBJ2-5
CASSLWGSGGNYNEQFF,TRBV27,NA,17,TRBD2,TRBJ2-1
CASSLTSGSTDTQYF,TRBV27,NA,15,TRBD2,TRBJ2-3
CASSLQGASETQYF,TRBV5-1,NA,14,TRBD1,TRBJ2-5
CASRRDTTNTGELFF,TRBV6-1,NA,15,NA,TRBJ2-2
CATSSEGEGGLGYKETQYF,TRBV15,NA,19,NA,TRBJ2-5
CASTGPGANVLTF,TRBV2,NA,13,NA,TRBJ2-6
CASSWTGSNYGYTF,TRBV27,NA,14,TRBD1,TRBJ1-2
CASSQDRWGFWPYEQYF,TRBV4-3,few,17,NA,TRBJ2-7
CASSQRTGAGANNEQFF,TRBV4-1,NA,17,NA,TRBJ2-1